This is a list of T cell receptor beta chains from one sample in a study of blood T cell repertoires in COVID-19. TCRdb's copy holds only in-frame clones and misses some; the assay was immunoSEQ multiplex PCR. Of under 300,000 clones in the sample, roughly 88% were seen once. Sequenced input: peripheral blood. The receptor set was obtained from a man at least 80 years old with acute or convalescent COVID-19. Each CDR3 is given without its conserved first and last residue.

ASGQGKGHSPLH	TRBV19	TRBJ1-6
ASSSSRGAPNQPQH	TRBV7-7	TRBJ1-5
ASVFNEQF	TRBV2	TRBJ2-1
ASSKPDRGDQPQH	TRBV21-1	TRBJ1-5
ASSQERGSSGNTIY	TRBV4-1	TRBJ1-3
ASSKRNEQY	TRBV28	TRBJ2-7
ASSLVGGPSTDTQY	TRBV7-8	TRBJ2-3
ASGYQLTGFNEKLF	TRBV13	TRBJ1-4
ASSPTGGGGSGELAF	TRBV4-2	TRBJ1-1
ASSLWAQPQH	TRBV12-3/TRBV12-4	TRBJ1-5
ASSSRREDRH	TRBV7-8	TRBJ1-5
ASSDRQGASYEQY	TRBV3-1/TRBV3-2	TRBJ2-7
ASSYLAGVAGELF	TRBV3-1/TRBV3-2	TRBJ2-2
ASSVLQGNNSPLH	TRBV28	TRBJ1-6
ASSPPGKMVDEQF	TRBV19	TRBJ2-1
ASSIGAGINQPQH	TRBV19	TRBJ1-5
ASSLTGRMTDTQY	TRBV5-1	TRBJ2-3
ASSANQRTPQF	TRBV9	TRBJ2-1
ASSLGQGRLSNSPLH	TRBV5-1	TRBJ1-6
ASSLLAGGNEQF	TRBV7-2	TRBJ2-1
ASRGGGWEPQH	TRBV6-5	TRBJ1-5
ASRNPGQGTYEQY	TRBV11-2	TRBJ2-7
ASNLGGGLGVNTEAF	TRBV19	TRBJ1-1
ASSQRGDTQY	TRBV6-5	TRBJ2-3